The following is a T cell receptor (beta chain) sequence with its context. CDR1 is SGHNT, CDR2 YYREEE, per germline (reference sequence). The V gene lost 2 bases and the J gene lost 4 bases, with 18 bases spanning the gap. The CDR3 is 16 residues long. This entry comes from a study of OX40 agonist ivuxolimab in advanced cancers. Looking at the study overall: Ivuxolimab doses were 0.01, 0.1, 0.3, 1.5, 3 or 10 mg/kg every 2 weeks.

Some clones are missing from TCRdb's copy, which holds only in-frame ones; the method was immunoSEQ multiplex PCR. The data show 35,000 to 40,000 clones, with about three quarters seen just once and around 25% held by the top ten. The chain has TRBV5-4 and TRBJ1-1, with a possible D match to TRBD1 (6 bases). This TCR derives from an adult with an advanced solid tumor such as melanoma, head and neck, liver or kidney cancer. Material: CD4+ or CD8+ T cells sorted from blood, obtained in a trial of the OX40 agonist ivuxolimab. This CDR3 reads CASSLAGALASTEAFF. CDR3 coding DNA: TGTGCCAGCAGCTTAGCGGGGGCGCTTGCTTCCACTGAAGCTTTCTTT. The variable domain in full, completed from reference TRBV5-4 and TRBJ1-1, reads ETGVTQSPTHLIKTRGQQVTLRCSSQSGHNTVSWYQQALGQGPQFIFQYYREEENGRGNFPPRFSGLQFPNYSSELNVNALELDDSALYLCASSLAGALASTEAFFGQGTRLTVV.